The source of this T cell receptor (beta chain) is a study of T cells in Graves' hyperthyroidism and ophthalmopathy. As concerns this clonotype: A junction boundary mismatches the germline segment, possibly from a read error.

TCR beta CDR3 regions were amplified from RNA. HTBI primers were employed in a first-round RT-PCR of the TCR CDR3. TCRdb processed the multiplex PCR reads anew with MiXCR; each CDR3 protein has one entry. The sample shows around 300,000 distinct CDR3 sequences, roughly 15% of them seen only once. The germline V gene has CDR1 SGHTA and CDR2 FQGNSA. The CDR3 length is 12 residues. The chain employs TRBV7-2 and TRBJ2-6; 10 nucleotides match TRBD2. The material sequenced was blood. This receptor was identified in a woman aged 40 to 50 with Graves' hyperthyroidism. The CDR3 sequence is CASSPLAGGPPF. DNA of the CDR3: TGTGCCAGCAGCCCCTTAGCGGGAGGCCCTCCTTTC.